This TCR beta chain was identified during a study of T cells in Graves' hyperthyroidism and ophthalmopathy. Across the study: Peripheral blood was drawn at first diagnosis, prior to all treatment.

Amplified TCR beta CDR3 regions derived from RNA transcripts. HTBI primers were the set used in a first-round RT-PCR of the TCR CDR3. TCRdb reprocessed the multiplex PCR reads via MiXCR and lists one record per CDR3 protein. The data contain around 600,000 distinct CDR3 sequences, 12% to 15% of them singletons. This clonotype was observed at least ten times. Its cognate antigen is unknown. Extraction of PBMCs used about 9.2 ml of fresh peripheral blood. Study-level points and caveats: A median approximately 6.5 months before onset, the model predicted ophthalmopathy.

The receptor comes from a woman between 18 and 29 years old with Graves' ophthalmopathy. The sequenced sample was blood.

The CDR3 loop reads CASSHLGLAVSYNEQFF. The CDR3 DNA reads as TGTGCCAGCAGTCACCTCGGCCTGGCGGTCTCCTACAATGAGCAGTTCTTC. V usage is TRBV27 and J usage is TRBJ2-1; D not resolved. The CDR3 is 17 amino acids. Germline V gene sequence: CDR1 MNHEY, CDR2 SMNVEV (reference sequence). V was shortened by 5 bases and J by 0 bases, with 17 bases between the two germline ends.